Listed below are T cell receptor beta chains from one sample, sequenced in a study of blood T cell repertoires in COVID-19. The assay was immunoSEQ multiplex PCR, and TCRdb's table has in-frame clones only and misses some. The sample includes 130,000 to 150,000 clones, approximately 82% of them seen just once. Sequenced material: peripheral blood. These TCRs come from a man aged 55 to 70 with active or convalescent COVID-19. The CDR3 runs from the conserved cysteine through the conserved F or W. A D gene is named only where the DNA matches it firmly. Only part of the rows carry a size: once, few, many, or a class if the clone is expanded.

V gene	J gene	clone size	D gene	CDR3 DNA	CDR3 protein
TRBV12-5	TRBJ1-2	NA	TRBD1	TGTGCTAGTGCCAAGAGGACAGGGGGCGACTATGGCTACACCTTC	CASAKRTGGDYGYTF
TRBV5-8	TRBJ1-1	NA	NA	TGTGCCAGCAGCCCGGGGACTTACGGAATGAACACTGAAGCTTTCTTT	CASSPGTYGMNTEAFF
TRBV7-2	TRBJ1-5	once	NA	TGTGCCAGCAGCTCTTACAGCTCCCAGCCCCAGCATTTT	CASSSYSSQPQHF
TRBV19	TRBJ2-6	NA	NA	TGTGCCAGTAGTCCTCAGGACTCTGGGGCCAACGTCCTGACTTTC	CASSPQDSGANVLTF
TRBV6-5	TRBJ2-5	once	TRBD2	TGTGCCAGCAGTTTCCAAGCGGGAGGGCCGGAGACCCAGTACTTC	CASSFQAGGPETQYF
TRBV27	TRBJ1-4	NA	TRBD1	TGTGCCAGCAGGCTAAGACAGGGGTACCTCTTTGATGAAAAACTGTTTTTT	CASRLRQGYLFDEKLFF
TRBV7-2	TRBJ2-6	NA	NA	TGTGCCAGCAGCCACTTCTCTGGGGCCAACGTCCTGACTTTC	CASSHFSGANVLTF
TRBV18	TRBJ1-5	once	NA	TGTGCCAGCTCACCGGGGGCCCAGAATCAGCCCCAGCATTTT	CASSPGAQNQPQHF
TRBV14	TRBJ2-1	NA	TRBD2	TGTGCCAGCAGCCAAGTTGGGACTAGCGGGAGGGCCCTCGCCGGTGAGCAGTTCTTC	CASSQVGTSGRALAGEQFF
TRBV11-2	TRBJ2-5	NA	NA	TGTGCCAGCAGCTCGAGATACCGGGACACCAAATTGATCCAGACCCAGTACTTC	CASSSRYRDTKLIQTQYF
TRBV10-2	TRBJ2-7	once	NA	TGCGCCAGCAGTGATCTATCGGGTTTATCCTACGAGCAGTACTTC	CASSDLSGLSYEQYF
TRBV7-9	TRBJ2-1	NA	TRBD2	TGTGCCAGCAGCGCGAGCGGGAGGGCTTACAATGAGCAGTTCTTC	CASSASGRAYNEQFF
TRBV12-3/TRBV12-4	TRBJ2-1	few	TRBD2	TGTGCCAGTGGACTAGCGGGATATCAGCAGTTCTTC	CASGLAGYQQFF
TRBV19	TRBJ2-2	NA	NA	TGTGCCAGTAGGACCGCGGGATCCGGGGAGCTGTTTTTT	CASRTAGSGELFF
TRBV10-2	TRBJ1-1	NA	TRBD1	TGCGCCACCACACCGGGACAGGGGCGCATTAACATGAACACTGAAGCTTTCTTT	CATTPGQGRINMNTEAFF
TRBV7-9	TRBJ2-5	NA	TRBD1	TGTGCCAGCAGCTGGGGGACAGGCCAAGAGACCCAGTACTTC	CASSWGTGQETQYF
TRBV5-6	TRBJ2-2	NA	TRBD1	TGTGCCAGCAGCTACTTTGGGGACAGGGAAACCGGGGAGCTGTTTTTT	CASSYFGDRETGELFF